This is a list of T cell receptor beta chains from one sample in a study of shared clonotypes between healthy human individuals. TCRdb keeps only in-frame clones here, not all; method: immunoSEQ multiplex PCR. The sample includes over a million clones, roughly 96% seen only once; the top ten take roughly 1.2%. Sample: naive CD4+ T cells sorted from blood. The receptors come from a man aged 25-40 years in good health. CDR3s include the opening cysteine and the closing phenylalanine or tryptophan. Fields, in order: D gene, J gene, CDR3 length, clone size, V gene, CDR3 DNA, CDR3 protein. D genes are given only for firm matches. Size is omitted from some rows. Given values are once, few, many or a class for expanded clones.

>TRBD1|TRBJ1-1|14|-|TRBV6-5
TGTGCCAGCAGGTTACGACAGGGGGCGACTGAAGCTTTCTTT
CASRLRQGATEAFF
>-|TRBJ1-4|12|-|TRBV6-1
TGTGCCAGCACGCTAGGTAATGAAAAACTGTTTTTT
CASTLGNEKLFF
>-|TRBJ2-5|16|-|TRBV2
TGTGCCAGCAGTGGAGGCAGGGAGGTAGCCCAAGAGACCCAGTACTTC
CASSGGREVAQETQYF
>-|TRBJ2-1|13|-|TRBV29-1
TGCAGCGTTGGGGCGGGACGAGACAATGAGCAGTTCTTC
CSVGAGRDNEQFF
>-|TRBJ1-1|13|-|TRBV5-1
TGCGCCAGCAGAAACGGGCCCAACACTGAAGCTTTCTTT
CASRNGPNTEAFF
>TRBD2|TRBJ2-1|16|once|TRBV6-6
TGTGCCAGCAGTTACTTAGCGGGAGAAGCGGACAATGAGCAGTTCTTC
CASSYLAGEADNEQFF
>TRBD2|TRBJ2-3|17|-|TRBV10-3
TGTGCCATCAGTGAGCCCCGCCTAGCGGGAGAAGTAGATACGCAGTATTTT
CAISEPRLAGEVDTQYF
>-|TRBJ2-3|13|-|TRBV6-1
TGTGCCAGCAGTGCATCTAGCGTAGATACGCAGTATTTT
CASSASSVDTQYF
>-|TRBJ2-2|11|-|TRBV20-1
TGCAGTGCTCGGGGGACCGGGGAGCTGTTTTTT
CSARGTGELFF
>-|TRBJ2-3|15|-|TRBV11-3
TGTGCCAGCAGCTCCGGGACGGTTCCGGCAGATACGCAGTATTTT
CASSSGTVPADTQYF
>TRBD1|TRBJ1-5|16|-|TRBV19
TGTGCCAGTAGACGAAATACGGGGACAGGGAATCAGCCCCAGCATTTT
CASRRNTGTGNQPQHF
>TRBD1|TRBJ2-7|16|-|TRBV6-6
TGTGCCAGCAGTTACCCCCCGGGACAGAAAACCTACGAGCAGTACTTC
CASSYPPGQKTYEQYF
>-|TRBJ2-7|14|-|TRBV5-4
TGTGCCAGCGAGGGACTCGAAAGCTCCTACGAGCAGTACTTC
CASEGLESSYEQYF
>-|TRBJ2-1|14|-|TRBV7-5
TGTGTCAGAAGCTACTCCGGGACCCACAATGAGCAGTTCTTC
CVRSYSGTHNEQFF
>-|TRBJ1-1|15|-|TRBV19
TGTGCCAGTAGTTCCCCAGGGAGCCCGAACACTGAAGCTTTCTTT
CASSSPGSPNTEAFF
>TRBD1|TRBJ2-4|14|-|TRBV5-1
TGCGCCAGCAGCTCCCGGGACAGCAAAAACATTCAGTACTTC
CASSSRDSKNIQYF
>TRBD2|TRBJ2-7|17|-|TRBV5-4
TGTGCCAGCAGCCGATACGCCGGGACTAGCGGGATATACGAGCAGTACTTC
CASSRYAGTSGIYEQYF
>-|TRBJ1-3|15|-|TRBV7-6
TGTGCCAGCAGCTTAGCGGGGGGCTCTGGAAACACCATATATTTT
CASSLAGGSGNTIYF
>TRBD2|TRBJ2-5|16|-|TRBV5-1
TGCGCCAGCAGCTTGGCCGGGAGCGGGAGACAAGAGACCCAGTACTTC
CASSLAGSGRQETQYF
>TRBD1|TRBJ1-2|17|-|TRBV5-1
TGCGCCAGCAGCTTGGCCGTACTGACAGGGAACGACTATGGCTACACCTTC
CASSLAVLTGNDYGYTF
>TRBD2|TRBJ2-7|15|-|TRBV10-3
TGTGCCATCAGTTCGTCCCAGCGGGATAGTAACGAGCAGTACTTC
CAISSSQRDSNEQYF
>TRBD1|TRBJ1-5|15|-|TRBV7-2
TGTGCCAGCAGCAACACCGGGACAGGGAGCCAGCCCCAGCATTTT
CASSNTGTGSQPQHF
>-|TRBJ2-7|12|-|TRBV2
TGTGCCAGTAACTACGGGTCCTACGAGCAGTACTTC
CASNYGSYEQYF
>-|TRBJ1-1|13|-|TRBV10-3
TGTGCCATCAGTGAGTCCCCGAACACTGAAGCTTTCTTT
CAISESPNTEAFF
>-|TRBJ2-1|13|-|TRBV6-5
TGTGCCAGCAGTTACGGAGCAGGGTCTGGTCAGTTCTTC
CASSYGAGSGQFF
>TRBD1|TRBJ1-5|14|-|TRBV28
TGTGCCAGCAGTTCACAGGGGAACAATCAGCCCCAGCATTTT
CASSSQGNNQPQHF
>-|TRBJ2-7|13|-|TRBV6-4
TGTGCCAGCAGCCTAAACCCGTGGGACACCTTACACTTC
CASSLNPWDTLHF
>TRBD2|TRBJ2-7|17|once|TRBV18
TGTGCCAGCTCAACCGGGACTAGCGGAGCGAGCTCCTACGAGCAGTACTTC
CASSTGTSGASSYEQYF
>TRBD1|TRBJ2-7|15|-|TRBV11-3
TGTGCCAGCAGCTTAGATGGGGGACAGACCTACGAGCAGTACTTC
CASSLDGGQTYEQYF
>-|TRBJ2-2|16|-|TRBV19
TGTGCCAGTAGTAACAGGGCCGGGAGAAGAACCGGGGAGCTGTTTTTT
CASSNRAGRRTGELFF
>-|TRBJ2-7|14|-|TRBV15
TGTGCCACCAGCGGCGGACTTCACTCCTACGAGCAGTACTTC
CATSGGLHSYEQYF